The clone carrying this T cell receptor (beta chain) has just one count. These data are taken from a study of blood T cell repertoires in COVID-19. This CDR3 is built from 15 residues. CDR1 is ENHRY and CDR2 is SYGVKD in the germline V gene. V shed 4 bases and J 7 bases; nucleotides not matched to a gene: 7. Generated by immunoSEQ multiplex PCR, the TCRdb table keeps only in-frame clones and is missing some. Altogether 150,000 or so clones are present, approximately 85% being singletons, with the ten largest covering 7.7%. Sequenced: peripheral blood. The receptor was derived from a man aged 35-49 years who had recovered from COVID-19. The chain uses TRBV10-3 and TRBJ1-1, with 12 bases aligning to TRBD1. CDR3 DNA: TGTGCCATCAGTGGGGGGACAGGGGGCGCGATTGAAGCTTTCTTT. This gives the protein CAISGGTGGAIEAFF.